The 20 T cell receptor beta chains below all came from one sample that was sequenced in a study of T cell clones after liver transplantation. Generated by immunoSEQ multiplex PCR, the TCRdb table keeps only in-frame clones and is missing some. The data show 25,000 to 35,000 clones, more than 90% seen once. The source was CD8+ T cells from blood, collected 12 months after liver transplant. These receptors were collected from a human patient who received a liver transplant. T cells may partly derive from the graft donor.

J is TRBJ2-7 and V is TRBV4-2, with D perhaps TRBD1 (5 bases). The germline V gene encodes CDR1 LGHNA and CDR2 YNFKEQ. The CDR3 runs 15 residues. V lost 4 bases to trimming and J lost 1 base, with 14 bases between them. The CDR3 loop reads CASSPSGLGSYEQYF. The CDR3 nucleotides read TGTGCCAGCAGCCCGTCAGGGTTGGGGTCCTACGAGCAGTACTTC.

The chain combines TRBV18 with TRBJ2-1, with TRBD2 matching over 12 bases. V was pared by 5 bases and J by 8 bases, with 10 bases of the junction left unmatched. Germline V gives CDR1 KGHSH, CDR2 LQKENI. This CDR3 has 16 residues. The DNA of the CDR3 is TGTGCCAGCTCAGTTGACCTAGCGGGAGGGCCATATGAGCAGTTCTTC. Translation gives CASSVDLAGGPYEQFF.

The J gene is TRBJ2-7, the V gene TRBV4-1, with a tentative D call TRBD2 (5 bases). Trimming cost V 0 bases and J 6 bases, with 18 bases left between them. From germline, CDR1 is MGHRA and CDR2 YSYEKL. This CDR3 is built from 16 residues. This CDR3 reads CASSQERAASVSEQYF. Written as DNA, the CDR3 is TGCGCCAGCAGCCAAGAGCGGGCGGCCTCGGTCTCCGAGCAGTACTTC.

V gene TRBV29-1 combines with J gene TRBJ2-1; maybe TRBD2 (6 bases). This CDR3 region has 13 residues. Deletions cut 4 bases from V and 4 bases from J, with 11 bases between. Germline V gene sequence: CDR1 SQVTM, CDR2 ANQGSEA. CDR3 loop: CSVGLARYNEQFF. The DNA of the CDR3 is TGCAGCGTTGGGCTAGCGAGGTACAATGAGCAGTTCTTC.

This chain connects TRBV27 to TRBJ2-7; tentatively, D is TRBD2 (6 bases). Looked up from germline, CDR1 is MNHEY and CDR2 is SMNVEV (reference sequence). V was shortened by 0 bases and J by 7 bases, with 16 bases between the two germline ends. This CDR3 region has 15 residues. The CDR3 protein is CASSLSSIPGGEQYF. As DNA, the CDR3 is TGTGCCAGCAGTTTATCCTCAATTCCCGGAGGGGAGCAGTACTTC.

This clone has just one count. CDR3 bases: TGTGCCAGCAGCCTCCCGGGTGGGGCCAAAAACATTCAGTACTTC. Translation gives CASSLPGGAKNIQYF. This rearrangement joins TRBV11-2 to TRBJ2-4; no clear D. This CDR3 region has 15 residues. V was cut by 5 bases and J by 1 base, with 12 bases left in between. Per germline, CDR1 SGHAT and CDR2 FQNNGV. Drawing the rest from reference TRBV11-2 and TRBJ2-4, the complete variable domain is EAGVAQSPRYKIIEKRQSVAFWCNPISGHATLYWYQQILGQGPKLLIQFQNNGVVDDSQLPKDRFSAERLKGVDSTLKIQPAKLEDSAVYLCASSLPGGAKNIQYFGAGTRLSVL.

The rearrangement uses TRBV27 and TRBJ2-3; D unclear. Trimming took 4 bases from V and 10 from J, leaving 6 bases between them. CDR3 length: 10 residues. The germline gives CDR1 MNHEY, CDR2 SMNVEV (reference sequence). The CDR3 loop is CASSYPAQYF. The CDR3 nucleotides are TGTGCCAGCAGTTATCCTGCGCAGTATTTT.

The chain recombines TRBV27 with TRBJ2-1; 11 nucleotides agree with TRBD2. With 5 bases clipped from V and 5 bases from J, the junction kept 5 bases outside the gene matches. The germline V gene encodes CDR1 MNHEY and CDR2 SMNVEV (reference sequence). This CDR3 has 15 amino acids. CDR3 DNA: TGTGCCAGCAGTACAGGGACTAGCGGAAACAATGAGCAGTTCTTC. Its translation: CASSTGTSGNNEQFF.

The V call is TRBV10-1, the J call TRBJ1-1; D gene unclear. The germline gives CDR1 WNHNN, CDR2 SYGVQD (reference sequence). This CDR3 is 12 amino acids long. Between the trimmed V and J ends, which lost 1 base and 4 bases, there was a span of 4 bases. In DNA form, the CDR3 reads TGCGCCAGCAGTGAGTTTGGCACTGAAGCTTTCTTT. It specifies CASSEFGTEAFF.

The V call is TRBV11-3, the J call TRBJ2-6, with TRBD2 matching over 7 bases. Germline lookup yields CDR1 SGHNT and CDR2 YENEEA. The CDR3 sequence is 16 residues long. V lost 5 bases, J lost 2 bases, and 6 bases stayed unmatched. As DNA, the CDR3 is TGTGCCAGCAGCCCACCTCGGGGGGCTGGGGCCAACGTCCTGACTTTC. Translation gives CASSPPRGAGANVLTF.

J is TRBJ1-4 and V is TRBV27; D may be TRBD1 (5 bases). The CDR3 is made up of 11 amino acids. The germline CDR1 and CDR2 sequences are MNHEY and SMNVEV (reference sequence). Trimming pared 3 bases from V and 12 bases from J, leaving 8 bases between. The CDR3 coding sequence is TGTGCCAGCAGTTTTAGGGGAGAACTGTTTTTT. Its translation is CASSFRGELFF. The variable domain in full, completed from reference TRBV27 and TRBJ1-4, reads EAQVTQNPRYLITVTGKKLTVTCSQNMNHEYMSWYRQDPGLGLRQIYYSMNVEVTDKGDVPEGYKVSRKEKRNFPLILESPSPNQTSLYFCASSFRGELFFGSGTQLSVL.

The rearrangement uses TRBV28 and TRBJ2-7; D uncertain. The V end lost 3 bases, the J end lost 0 bases, and 6 bases lay between the germline ends. Germline V gives CDR1 MDHEN, CDR2 SYDVKM. This CDR3 has 13 residues. DNA for the CDR3: TGTGCCAGCAGTTTTTCGTTCTCCTACGAGCAGTACTTC. Protein product: CASSFSFSYEQYF.

The chain combines TRBV7-9 with TRBJ2-1; D uncertain. CDR3 size: 16 residues. Germline loops: CDR1 SEHNR, CDR2 FQNEAQ (reference sequence). V lost 0 bases to trimming and J lost 8 bases, with 17 bases between them. This CDR3 is CASSLAHGKKAYEQFF. The CDR3 DNA reads TGTGCCAGCAGCTTAGCCCATGGGAAGAAGGCATATGAGCAGTTCTTC.

This clone came up once. This rearrangement joins TRBV27 to TRBJ2-7; D possibly corresponds to TRBD2 (6 bases). Trimming pared 2 bases from V and 4 bases from J, leaving 12 bases between. Germline CDR1 MNHEY, CDR2 SMNVEV (reference sequence). This CDR3 has 14 residues. Written as DNA, the CDR3 is TGTGCCAGCAGTTTAGGAGGGCTGGGGTACGAGCAGTACTTC. Its translation is CASSLGGLGYEQYF.

J is TRBJ2-2 and V is TRBV28, with TRBD1 matching 9 bases. With V trimmed by 4 bases and J by 5 bases, 8 bases remained unmatched. CDR3 size: 16 residues. Germline CDR1 and CDR2: MDHEN and SYDVKM. CDR3 in DNA: TGTGCCAGCAGTTCCGGGACAGGGTTAATGACCGGGGAGCTGTTTTTT. It translates to CASSSGTGLMTGELFF. Looking up the rest from reference TRBV28 and TRBJ2-2 gives the full variable domain: DVKVTQSSRYLVKRTGEKVFLECVQDMDHENMFWYRQDPGLGLRLIYFSYDVKMKEKGDIPEGYSVSREKKERFSLILESASTNQTSMYLCASSSGTGLMTGELFFGEGSRLTVL.

The chain joins TRBV21-1 to TRBJ2-1. TRBV21-1 is annotated as a pseudogene. The CDR3 runs 18 residues. The CDR3 DNA reads as TGTGCCAGCAGCAAGAGGAGGCAAAAGGGACCTGTCTACAATGAGCAGTTCTTC. Amino acid sequence: CASSKRRQKGPVYNEQFF.

The J gene is TRBJ2-7, the V gene TRBV11-2; D is undetermined. Germline V lookup: CDR1 SGHAT, CDR2 FQNNGV. Trimming cost V 5 bases and J 1 base, with 18 bases left between them. The CDR3 runs 16 residues. The CDR3 reads CASSPILASPSYEQYF. The DNA for the CDR3 is TGTGCCAGCAGCCCTATCCTGGCATCACCTTCCTACGAGCAGTACTTC. Using reference TRBV11-2 and TRBJ2-7 for the parts outside the CDR3, the full variable domain is EAGVAQSPRYKIIEKRQSVAFWCNPISGHATLYWYQQILGQGPKLLIQFQNNGVVDDSQLPKDRFSAERLKGVDSTLKIQPAKLEDSAVYLCASSPILASPSYEQYFGPGTRLTVT.

Turning to this clone: The junction does not match germline at one end; this may be a read error. V gene TRBV7-7 combines with J gene TRBJ1-1, with D possibly being TRBD1 (5 bases). This CDR3 is built from 15 residues. The germline V gene encodes CDR1 SSHAT and CDR2 FNYEAQ (reference sequence). CDR3 amino acids: CASSFMTVNNTEAFF. The CDR3 nucleotides are TGTGCTAGCAGCTTTATGACAGTCAATAACACTGAAGCTTTCTTT.

The rearrangement links TRBV4-2 to TRBJ2-3; no clear D. The CDR3 totals 13 residues. V dropped 1 base and J dropped 4 bases, with 6 bases sitting between them. The V gene's germline CDR1 is LGHNA and CDR2 YNFKEQ. Here the CDR3 reads CASSQVKADTQYF. As DNA, the CDR3 is TGTGCCAGCAGCCAAGTAAAAGCAGATACGCAGTATTTT.

This chain links TRBV27 with TRBJ2-2, with D perhaps assigned TRBD1 or TRBD2 (5 bases each). This CDR3 comprises 14 residues. Germline CDR1 reads MNHEY; CDR2 reads SMNVEV (reference sequence). Trimming removed 5 bases from V and 6 bases from J, with 13 bases in between. The CDR3 sequence is CASSHSRGPGELFF. Written as DNA, the CDR3 is TGTGCCAGCAGTCATTCTCGGGGACCCGGGGAGCTGTTTTTT.